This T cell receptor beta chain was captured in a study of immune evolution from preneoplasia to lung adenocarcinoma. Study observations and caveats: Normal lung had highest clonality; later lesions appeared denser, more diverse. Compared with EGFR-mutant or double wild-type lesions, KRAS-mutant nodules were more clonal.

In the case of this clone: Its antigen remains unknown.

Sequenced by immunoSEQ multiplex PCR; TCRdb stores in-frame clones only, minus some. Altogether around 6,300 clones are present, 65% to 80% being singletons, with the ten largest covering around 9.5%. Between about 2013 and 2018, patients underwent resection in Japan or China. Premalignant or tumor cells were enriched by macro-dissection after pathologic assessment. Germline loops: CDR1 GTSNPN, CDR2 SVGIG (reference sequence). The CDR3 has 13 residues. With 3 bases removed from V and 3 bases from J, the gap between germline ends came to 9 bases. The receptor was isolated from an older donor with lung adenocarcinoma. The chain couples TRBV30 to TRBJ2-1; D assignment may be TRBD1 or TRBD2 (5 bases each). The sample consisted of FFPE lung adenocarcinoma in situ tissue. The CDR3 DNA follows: TGTGCCTGGAGCGGGGACCACTACAATGAGCAGTTCTTC. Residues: CAWSGDHYNEQFF.